The T cell receptor beta chain under discussion was sequenced for a study of cytomegalovirus exposure and HLA in healthy donors. Trimming took 4 bases from V and 6 from J; bases not matched to a gene: 9. The CDR3 runs 14 residues. CDR1 is SGDLS, CDR2 YYNGEE, per germline. Whole-study findings and limits: HLA-A and HLA-B allele assignments for most subjects were reportedly predicted accurately using TCR beta sequences. Most likely, a cluster of highly shared sequence variants arose as a sequencing artifact.

Both 60 Vbeta primers and 13 Jbeta primers went into the PCR. The assay was immunoSEQ multiplex PCR, and TCRdb's table has in-frame clones only and misses some. This repertoire shows about 110,000 clones, around 70% found once; its top ten account for approximately 11%. As regards this clone: Its antigen is still unknown.

Input material: PBMCs. This sequence originates from a man between 40 and 49 years old in good health and CMV-seropositive. The rearrangement uses TRBV9 and TRBJ1-1; TRBD1 agrees at 7 bases. CDR3 in amino acids: CASSPRQGSPEAFF. In DNA, the CDR3 is TGTGCCAGCAGCCCACGACAGGGTTCTCCTGAAGCTTTCTTT.